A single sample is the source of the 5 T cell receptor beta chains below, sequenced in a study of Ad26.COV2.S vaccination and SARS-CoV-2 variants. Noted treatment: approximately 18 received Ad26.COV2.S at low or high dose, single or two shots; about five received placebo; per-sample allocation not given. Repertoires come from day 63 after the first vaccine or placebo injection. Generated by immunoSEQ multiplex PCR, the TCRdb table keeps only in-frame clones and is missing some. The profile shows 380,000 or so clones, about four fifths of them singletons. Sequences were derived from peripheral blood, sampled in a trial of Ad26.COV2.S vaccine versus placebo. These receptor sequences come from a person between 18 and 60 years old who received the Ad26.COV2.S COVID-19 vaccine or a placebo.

CDR3: CASSLGQGGGETQYF. Written as DNA, the CDR3 is TGCGCCAGCAGCTTGGGTCAGGGAGGAGGAGAGACCCAGTACTTC. The rearrangement uses TRBV5-1 and TRBJ2-5, with D possibly being TRBD2 (6 bases). V lost 0 bases to trimming and J lost 4 bases, with 13 bases between them. CDR3 length: 15 residues. Germline V gives CDR1 SGHRS, CDR2 YFSETQ.

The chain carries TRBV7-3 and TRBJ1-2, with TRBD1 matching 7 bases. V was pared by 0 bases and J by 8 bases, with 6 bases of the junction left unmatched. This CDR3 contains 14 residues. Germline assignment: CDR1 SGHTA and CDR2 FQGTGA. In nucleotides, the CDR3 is TGTGCCAGCAGCTTAACAGGGGGCGCAGACGGCTACACCTTC. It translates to CASSLTGGADGYTF. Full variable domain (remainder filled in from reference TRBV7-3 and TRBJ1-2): GAGVSQTPSNKVTEKGKYVELRCDPISGHTALYWYRQSLGQGPEFLIYFQGTGAADDSGLPNDRFFAVRPEGSVSTLKIQRTERGDSAVYLCASSLTGGADGYTFGSGTRLTVV.

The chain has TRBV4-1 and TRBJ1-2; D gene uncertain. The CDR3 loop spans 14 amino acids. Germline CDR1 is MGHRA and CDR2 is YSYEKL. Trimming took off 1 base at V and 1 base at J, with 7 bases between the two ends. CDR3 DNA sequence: TGCGCCAGCAGCCAAGTCCGCATTAACTATGGCTACACCTTC. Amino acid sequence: CASSQVRINYGYTF.

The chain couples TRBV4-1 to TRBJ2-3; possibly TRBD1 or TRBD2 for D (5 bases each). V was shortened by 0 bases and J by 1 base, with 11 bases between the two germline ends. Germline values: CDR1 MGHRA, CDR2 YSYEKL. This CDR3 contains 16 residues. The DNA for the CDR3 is TGCGCCAGCAGCCAAGAACGGGGCGCAGGCACAGATACGCAGTATTTT. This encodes CASSQERGAGTDTQYF.

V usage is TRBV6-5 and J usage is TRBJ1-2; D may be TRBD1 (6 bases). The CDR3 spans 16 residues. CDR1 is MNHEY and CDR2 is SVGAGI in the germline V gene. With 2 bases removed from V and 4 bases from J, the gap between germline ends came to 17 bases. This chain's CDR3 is CASSYQRGGTTYGYTF. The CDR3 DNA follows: TGTGCCAGCAGTTACCAAAGGGGGGGGACAACCTATGGCTACACCTTC.